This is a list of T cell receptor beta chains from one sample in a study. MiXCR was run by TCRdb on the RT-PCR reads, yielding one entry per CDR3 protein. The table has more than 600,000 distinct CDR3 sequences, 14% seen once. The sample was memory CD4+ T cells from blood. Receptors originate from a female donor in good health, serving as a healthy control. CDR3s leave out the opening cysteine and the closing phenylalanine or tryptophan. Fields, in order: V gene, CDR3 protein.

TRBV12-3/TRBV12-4,ASSPHGNNEQF
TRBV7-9,ASSLYDLQPDTQY
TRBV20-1,SARGRVGQHSYEQY
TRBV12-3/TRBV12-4,ASKEPAQPQH
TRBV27,ATFWQNPRNQPQH
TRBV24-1,ATSGVGGTAQETQY
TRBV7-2,ASTVTGLPLH
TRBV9,ASSPGSYPNSPLH
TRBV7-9,ASSLLRGSYNEQF
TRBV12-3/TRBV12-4,ASKTPGNEQF
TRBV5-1,ASSVGLAGLPANTGELF
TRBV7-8,ASAVSYEQY
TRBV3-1,ASSRGWGDTEAF
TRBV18,ASSLTTGAKNIQY
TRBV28,ASSPTLAGRYEQY
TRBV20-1,SARVGGAGPNEQF
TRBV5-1,ASSFETPNYGYT
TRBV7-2,ASSLAGRGPYEQY
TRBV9,ASSGSGTLSYEQY
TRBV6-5,ASSRSQGEGEQY
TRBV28,ASSSGQFSTGELF
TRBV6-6,ASSLAGGTGQPQH
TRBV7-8,ASSRTIEQY
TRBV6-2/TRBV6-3,ASSTGGQGSQPQH
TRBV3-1,ASSQNSITTNEKLF
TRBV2,ASAVHQGVAEAF
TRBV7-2,ASSFAGTGGSPLH
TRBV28,ASTLTYHYNEQF
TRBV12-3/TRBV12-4,ASSFEPVYTGELF
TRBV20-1,SAHDMGDTQY
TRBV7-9,ASSSGGYMNTKAF
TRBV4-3,ASSHPGPGETQY
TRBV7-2,ASLGSLQEIMY
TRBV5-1,ASSLERREGGTGELF
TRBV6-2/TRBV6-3,AISTALNYNEQF
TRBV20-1,SARDLNPGANYNEQF
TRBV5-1,ASTSGGSYNEQY
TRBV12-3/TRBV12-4,ASSLSPTSGRGDEQF
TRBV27,ASSSWDRDYGYT
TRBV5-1,ASSYMTGAEETQY
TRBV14,ASSRRARGWQETQY
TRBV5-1,ASSSHPGQRNNEQF
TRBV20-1,SANNMNTEAF
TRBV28,ASSQPGVGGKLF
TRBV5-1,ASSLDSGVGDIQY
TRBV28,ASSPPGVFVKLF
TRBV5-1,ASSLAPAGTGKNEQF
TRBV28,ASTLRGIWDRLDSYEQY